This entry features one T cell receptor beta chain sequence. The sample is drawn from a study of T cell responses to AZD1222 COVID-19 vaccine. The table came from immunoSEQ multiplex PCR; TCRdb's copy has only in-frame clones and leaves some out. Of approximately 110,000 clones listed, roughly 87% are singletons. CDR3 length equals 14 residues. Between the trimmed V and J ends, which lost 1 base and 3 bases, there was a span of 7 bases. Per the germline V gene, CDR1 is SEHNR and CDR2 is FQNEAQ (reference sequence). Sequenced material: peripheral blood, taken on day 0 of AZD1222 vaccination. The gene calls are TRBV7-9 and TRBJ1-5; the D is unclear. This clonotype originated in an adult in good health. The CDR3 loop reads CASSLGALNQPQHF. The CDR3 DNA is TGTGCCAGCAGCTTAGGCGCCCTCAATCAGCCCCAGCATTTT. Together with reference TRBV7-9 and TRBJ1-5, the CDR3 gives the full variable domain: DTGVSQNPRHKITKRGQNVTFRCDPISEHNRLYWYRQTLGQGPEFLTYFQNEAQLEKSRLLSDRFSAERPKGSFSTLEIQRTEQGDSAMYLCASSLGALNQPQHFGDGTRLSIL.